The sequence of this TCR beta chain was determined in a study of technical replicates of blood from several donors. The method was immunoSEQ multiplex PCR; TCRdb's version includes in-frame clones alone and lacks a portion of them. Of over 55,000 clones in the sample, approximately 94% were seen once. The CDR3 has 15 amino acids. The sequence derives from a human donor in good health. Some clones in this sample may be carry-over from other donors' samples. Material: PBMCs. The gene calls are TRBV21-1 and TRBJ2-7; the table's D gene call, TRBD1, was not cross checked with the DNA. TRBV21-1 constitutes a pseudogene. The CDR3 coding sequence is TGTGCCAGCAGCCATCATGGGGCAGGGGTGTACGAGCAGTACTTC. Protein sequence: CASSHHGAGVYEQYF.